This T cell receptor (beta chain) is drawn from a study of blood T cells in healthy people across ages. Study findings and constraints: Roughly linearly, TCR beta diversity per million T cells fell as age increased. A strong correlation was found between TCR beta diversity and the percentage of naive T cells.

Points on this clonotype: The antigen is unknown.

Alongside a J-beta primer mix, a sample-barcoded 5' primer served in a second PCR lasting roughly 6 to 11 cycles. Each TCR beta cDNA got a 12-nucleotide random molecular identifier. TCRdb fed the 5' RACE reads into MiXCR, producing one record per CDR3 protein. This sample has 550,000 to 600,000 distinct CDR3 sequences; around 48% occur once, and the top ten carry roughly 24%. CDR3 length equals 15 residues. Germline assignment: CDR1 DFQATT and CDR2 SNEGSKA (reference sequence). Losses at the gene ends were 5 bases for V and 4 bases for J; bases not matched to a gene: 6. The donors, aged about 6 to 95, were healthy Caucasians from Russia.

Sequenced material: blood. The chain carries TRBV20-1 and TRBJ2-7, with 15 bases aligning to TRBD2. This TCR was sampled from an older man in good health. The CDR3 loop reads CSAPGLAGGPYEQYF. CDR3 DNA sequence: TGCAGTGCTCCCGGACTAGCGGGAGGGCCTTACGAGCAGTACTTC.